This T cell receptor (beta chain) was documented in a study of T cells in Graves' hyperthyroidism and ophthalmopathy. Looking at the study overall: Blood from the periphery was taken at initial diagnosis, before any treatment. Study outcomes and limitations: Also found in blood were most expanded thyroid clonotypes above 0.001.

Germline assignment: CDR1 SGHAT and CDR2 FQNNGV. V was clipped by 5 bases and J by 4 bases, with 18 bases between them. CDR3 size: 16 residues. Hyperthyroidism of Graves' type that showed no ophthalmopathy progression within 18 months was stable. Newly diagnosed hyperthyroidism, duration under 2 months, in patients aged 18 to 65. This clonotype was recorded at least ten times. As yet, its antigen is unknown. Regions amplified from RNA transcripts were the TCR beta CDR3 regions. Researchers ran a first-round RT-PCR on the TCR CDR3 using the HTBI primer set. TCRdb itself ran the multiplex PCR reads through MiXCR, one entry per CDR3 protein. The table lists about 320,000 distinct CDR3 sequences, approximately 17% of them singletons.

The clonotype was recovered from a man younger than 45 with Graves' hyperthyroidism. The rearrangement joins TRBV11-2 to TRBJ2-1; D is undetermined. Sample: blood. The CDR3, as DNA: TGTGCCAGCAGCCTGGGCGTTGGCGGAAGATACAATGAGCAGTTCTTC. Translated: CASSLGVGGRYNEQFF.